This T cell receptor (beta chain) is from a study of control samples from healthy donors and cancer patients (dated by TCRdb to 2019 to 2021). Cut back by 5 bases and 1 base, the V and J ends lie 8 bases apart. CDR1 and CDR2 (LNHDA, SQIVND) derive from the germline V gene (reference sequence). Including the terminal cysteine and phenylalanine, the CDR3 comprises 13 residues. The retained sequence is limited to the CDR3, 39 bases, with the frame set at the first base. Receptors were amplified or captured by the immunoSEQ multiplex PCR assay. This immuneACCESS table, as held by TCRdb, lists in-frame sequences with V and J called but not all clones. Of the missing ones, under half trace to an unresolved V gene in checked studies; the others have no known cause. Counted in this sample were approximately 150,000 clones; roughly 93% of them appeared once. More than 4.5% of the sample is taken by the ten largest.

Notes on this clone: The antigen this receptor binds is unknown. No base qualities exist here, and no much larger clone lies one base off it.

This TCR was sampled from a man aged 18 to 29 in good health. Sequencing used blood. In this chain, TRBV19 is recombined with TRBJ2-5, with no D gene named confidently. The nucleotide sequence is given as TGTGCCAGTAGTCCCCACCCCCAAGAGACCCAGTACTTC. This codes for CASSPHPQETQYF. Joined to the reference TRBV19 and TRBJ2-5 proteins, this CDR3 gives the full variable domain: DGGITQSPKYLFRKEGQNVTLSCEQNLNHDAMYWYRQDPGQGLRLIYYSQIVNDFQKGDIAEGYSVSREKKESFPLTVTSAQKNPTAFYLCASSPHPQETQYFGPGTRLLVL.